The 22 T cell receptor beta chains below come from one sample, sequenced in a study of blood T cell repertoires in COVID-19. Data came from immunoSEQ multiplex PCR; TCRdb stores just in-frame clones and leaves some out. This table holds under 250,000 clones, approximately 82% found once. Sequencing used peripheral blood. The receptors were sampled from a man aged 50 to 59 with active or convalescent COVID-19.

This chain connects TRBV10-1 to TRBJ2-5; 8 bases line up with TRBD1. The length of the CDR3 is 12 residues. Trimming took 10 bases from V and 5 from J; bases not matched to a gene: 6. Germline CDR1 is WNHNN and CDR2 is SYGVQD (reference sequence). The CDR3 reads CAIDRGRETQYF. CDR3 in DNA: TGCGCCATCGACAGGGGCCGGGAGACCCAGTACTTC.

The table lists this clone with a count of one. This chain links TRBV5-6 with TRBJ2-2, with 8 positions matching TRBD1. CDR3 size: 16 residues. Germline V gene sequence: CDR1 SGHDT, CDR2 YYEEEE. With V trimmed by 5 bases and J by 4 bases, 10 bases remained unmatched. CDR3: CASRRDRGAGTGELFF. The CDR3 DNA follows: TGTGCCAGCAGACGTGACAGGGGAGCGGGCACCGGGGAGCTGTTTTTT.

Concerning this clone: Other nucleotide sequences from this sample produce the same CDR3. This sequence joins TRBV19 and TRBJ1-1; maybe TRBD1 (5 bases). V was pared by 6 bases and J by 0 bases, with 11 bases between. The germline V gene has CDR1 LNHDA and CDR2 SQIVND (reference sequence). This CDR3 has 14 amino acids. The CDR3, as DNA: TGTGCCAGTAGCCCAGACAGACTGAACACTGAAGCTTTCTTT. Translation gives CASSPDRLNTEAFF.

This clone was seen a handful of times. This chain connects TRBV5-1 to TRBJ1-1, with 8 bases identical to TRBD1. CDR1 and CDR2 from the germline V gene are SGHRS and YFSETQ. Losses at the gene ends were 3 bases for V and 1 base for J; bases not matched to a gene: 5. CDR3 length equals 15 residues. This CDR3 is CASSSRTGKNTEAFF. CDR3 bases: TGCGCCAGCAGCTCGAGGACAGGGAAGAACACTGAAGCTTTCTTT.

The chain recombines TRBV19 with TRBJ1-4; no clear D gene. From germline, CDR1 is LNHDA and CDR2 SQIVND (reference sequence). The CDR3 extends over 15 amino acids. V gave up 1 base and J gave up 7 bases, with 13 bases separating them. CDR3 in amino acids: CASSIVRNAAEKLFF. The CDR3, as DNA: TGTGCCAGTAGTATAGTTCGGAACGCGGCTGAAAAACTGTTTTTT.

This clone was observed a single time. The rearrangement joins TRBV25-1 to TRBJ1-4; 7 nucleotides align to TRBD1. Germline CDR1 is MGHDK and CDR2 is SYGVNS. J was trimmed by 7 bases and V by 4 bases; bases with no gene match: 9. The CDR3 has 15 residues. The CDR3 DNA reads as TGTGCCAGCAGTGCCGTACAGGGGAAGGTTGAAAAACTGTTTTTT. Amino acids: CASSAVQGKVEKLFF.

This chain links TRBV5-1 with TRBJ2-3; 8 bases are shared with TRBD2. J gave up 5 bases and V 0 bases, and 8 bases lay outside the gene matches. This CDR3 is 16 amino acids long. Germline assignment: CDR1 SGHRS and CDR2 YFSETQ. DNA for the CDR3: TGCGCCAGCAGCTTGGCCTCGGGCGGGGGGAAAGATACGCAGTATTTT. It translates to CASSLASGGGKDTQYF. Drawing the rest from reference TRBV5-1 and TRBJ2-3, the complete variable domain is KAGVTQTPRYLIKTRGQQVTLSCSPISGHRSVSWYQQTPGQGLQFLFEYFSETQRNKGNFPGRFSGRQFSNSRSEMNVSTLELGDSALYLCASSLASGGGKDTQYFGPGTRLTVL.

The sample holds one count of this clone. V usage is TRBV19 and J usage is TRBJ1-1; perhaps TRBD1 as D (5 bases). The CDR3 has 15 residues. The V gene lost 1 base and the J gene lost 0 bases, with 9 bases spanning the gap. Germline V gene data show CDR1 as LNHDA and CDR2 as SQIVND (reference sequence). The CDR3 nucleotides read TGTGCCAGTAGTATAGGCAGGGCCCTGAACACTGAAGCTTTCTTT. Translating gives CASSIGRALNTEAFF. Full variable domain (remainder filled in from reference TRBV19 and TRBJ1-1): DGGITQSPKYLFRKEGQNVTLSCEQNLNHDAMYWYRQDPGQGLRLIYYSQIVNDFQKGDIAEGYSVSREKKESFPLTVTSAQKNPTAFYLCASSIGRALNTEAFFGQGTRLTVV.

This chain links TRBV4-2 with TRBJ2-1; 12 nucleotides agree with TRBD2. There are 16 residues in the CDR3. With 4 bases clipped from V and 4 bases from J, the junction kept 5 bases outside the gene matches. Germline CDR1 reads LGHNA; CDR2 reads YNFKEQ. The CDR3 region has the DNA TGTGCCAGCAGCCGCAGACTAGCGGGAGCTTACAATGAGCAGTTCTTC. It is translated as CASSRRLAGAYNEQFF.

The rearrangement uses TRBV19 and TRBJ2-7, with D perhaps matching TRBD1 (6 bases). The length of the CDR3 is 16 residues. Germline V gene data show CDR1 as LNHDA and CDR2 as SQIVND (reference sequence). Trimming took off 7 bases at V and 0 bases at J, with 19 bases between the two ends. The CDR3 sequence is CASTPRWDKYSYEQYF. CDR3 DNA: TGTGCCAGTACCCCTAGGTGGGACAAGTACTCCTACGAGCAGTACTTC.

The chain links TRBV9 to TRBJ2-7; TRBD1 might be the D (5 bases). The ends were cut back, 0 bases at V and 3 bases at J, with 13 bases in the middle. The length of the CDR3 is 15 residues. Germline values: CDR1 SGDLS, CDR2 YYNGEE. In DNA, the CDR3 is TGTGCCAGCAGCGTAGGAGACAGCAGACACTACGAGCAGTACTTC. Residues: CASSVGDSRHYEQYF.

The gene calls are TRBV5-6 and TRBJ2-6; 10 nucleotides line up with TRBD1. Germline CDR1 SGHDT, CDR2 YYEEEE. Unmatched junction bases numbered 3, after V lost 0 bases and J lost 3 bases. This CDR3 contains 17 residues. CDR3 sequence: CASSLGQGAHGANVLTF. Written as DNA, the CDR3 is TGTGCCAGCAGCTTGGGACAGGGGGCGCATGGGGCCAACGTCCTGACTTTC.

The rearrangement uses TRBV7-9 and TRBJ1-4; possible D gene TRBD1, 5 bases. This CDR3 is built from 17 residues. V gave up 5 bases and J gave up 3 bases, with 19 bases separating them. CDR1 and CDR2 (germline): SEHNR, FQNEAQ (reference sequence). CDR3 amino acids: CASSLRGGGAANEKLFF. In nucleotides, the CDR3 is TGTGCCAGCAGCCTCCGAGGAGGAGGGGCAGCTAATGAAAAACTGTTTTTT.

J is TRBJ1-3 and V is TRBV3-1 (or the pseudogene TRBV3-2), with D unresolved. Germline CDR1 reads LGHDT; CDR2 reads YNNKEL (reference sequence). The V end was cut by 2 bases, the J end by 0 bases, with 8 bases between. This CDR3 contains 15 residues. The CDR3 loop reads CASSQTVFSGNTIYF. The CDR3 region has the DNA TGTGCCAGCAGCCAAACGGTCTTCTCTGGAAACACCATATATTTT.

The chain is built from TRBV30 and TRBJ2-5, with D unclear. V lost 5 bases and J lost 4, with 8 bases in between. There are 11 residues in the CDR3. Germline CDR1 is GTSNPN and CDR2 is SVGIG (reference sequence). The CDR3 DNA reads TGTGCCTGGGGGTACTTAGAGACCCAGTACTTC. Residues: CAWGYLETQYF.

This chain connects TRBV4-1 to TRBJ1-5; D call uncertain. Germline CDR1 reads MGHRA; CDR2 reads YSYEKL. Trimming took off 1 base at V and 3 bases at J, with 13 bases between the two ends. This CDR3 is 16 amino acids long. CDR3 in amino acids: CASSQAGGPVNQPQHF. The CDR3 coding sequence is TGCGCCAGCAGCCAAGCAGGAGGTCCGGTCAATCAGCCCCAGCATTTT.

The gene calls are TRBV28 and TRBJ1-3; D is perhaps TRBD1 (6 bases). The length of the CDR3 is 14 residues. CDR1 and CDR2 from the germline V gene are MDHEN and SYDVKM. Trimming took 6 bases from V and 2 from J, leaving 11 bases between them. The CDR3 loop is CASRGGLTGNTIYF. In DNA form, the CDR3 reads TGTGCCAGCAGAGGGGGTCTTACTGGAAACACCATATATTTT.

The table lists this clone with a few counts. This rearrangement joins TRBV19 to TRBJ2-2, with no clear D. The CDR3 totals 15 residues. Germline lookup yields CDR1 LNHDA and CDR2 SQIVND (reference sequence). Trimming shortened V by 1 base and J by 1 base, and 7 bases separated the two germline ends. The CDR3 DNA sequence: TGTGCCAGTAGTATAGGGCCGGGGAACACCGGGGAGCTGTTTTTT. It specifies CASSIGPGNTGELFF.

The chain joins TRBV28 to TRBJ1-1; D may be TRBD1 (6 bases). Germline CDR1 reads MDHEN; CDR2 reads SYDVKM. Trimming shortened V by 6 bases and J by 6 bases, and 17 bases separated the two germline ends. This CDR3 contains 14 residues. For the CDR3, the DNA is TGTGCCAGCAGGAACCCAGGGAGGGGGTCTGAAGCTTTCTTT. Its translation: CASRNPGRGSEAFF.

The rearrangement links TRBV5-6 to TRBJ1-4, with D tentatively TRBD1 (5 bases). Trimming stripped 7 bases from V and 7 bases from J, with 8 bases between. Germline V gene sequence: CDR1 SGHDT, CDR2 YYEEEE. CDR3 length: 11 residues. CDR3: CASQGSEKLFF. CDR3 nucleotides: TGTGCCAGCCAGGGTAGTGAAAAACTGTTTTTT.

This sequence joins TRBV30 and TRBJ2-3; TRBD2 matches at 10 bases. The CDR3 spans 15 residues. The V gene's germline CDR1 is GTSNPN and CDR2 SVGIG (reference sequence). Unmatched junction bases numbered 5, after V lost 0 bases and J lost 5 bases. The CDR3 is CAWSVKRGGKDTQYF. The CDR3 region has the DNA TGTGCCTGGAGTGTAAAGCGGGGGGGTAAAGATACGCAGTATTTT.

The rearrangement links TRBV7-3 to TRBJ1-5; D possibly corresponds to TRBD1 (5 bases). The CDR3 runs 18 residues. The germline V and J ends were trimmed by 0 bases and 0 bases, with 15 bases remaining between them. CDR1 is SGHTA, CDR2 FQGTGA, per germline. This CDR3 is CASSLTSWTTLSNQPQHF. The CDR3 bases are TGTGCCAGCAGCTTAACGTCCTGGACAACCCTTAGCAATCAGCCCCAGCATTTT.